This T cell receptor (beta chain) was obtained from a study of OX40 agonist ivuxolimab in advanced cancers. This CDR3 spans 13 amino acids. From germline, CDR1 is MNHEY and CDR2 SVGAGI. The V end was cut by 8 bases, the J end by 6 bases, with 13 bases between. This clone appeared a few times. Profiling relied on immunoSEQ multiplex PCR, and the TCRdb table lists in-frame clones only, not all of them. The sample comprises 65,000 to 80,000 clones, about 88% of which are singletons, and under 0.4% rests with the top ten. The chain carries TRBV6-5 and TRBJ2-2, with D perhaps matching TRBD2 (5 bases). Here the sequenced sample was CD4+ or CD8+ T cells sorted from blood, taken in a trial of the OX40 agonist ivuxolimab. This clonotype was sampled from an adult with an advanced solid tumor such as melanoma, head and neck, liver or kidney cancer. CDR3 nucleotide sequence: TGTGCCAGCCGGGTGGGAGCGGCCGGGGAGCTGTTTTTT. Translation: CASRVGAAGELFF.